This note documents a single T cell receptor beta chain sequence. Other DNA sequences in this specimen translate into the identical CDR3. This sample was included in a study of T cells after somatic rescue of genetic block. CDR3 length: 14 amino acids. V gave up 1 base and J gave up 0 bases, with 5 bases separating them. CDR1 and CDR2 from the germline V gene are LGHNA and YNFKEQ. The data were produced by immunoSEQ multiplex PCR, yet TCRdb's version contains in-frame clones alone and is incomplete. The sample comprises 65,000 to 70,000 clones, 85% to 95% of which are singletons, and just under 3% rests with the top ten.

V and J are TRBV4-2 and TRBJ2-3; no reliable D call. The origin of this receptor is a man between 35 and 55 years old. The sequenced sample was peripheral blood mononuclear cells (PBMCs). CDR3 DNA sequence: TGTGCCAGCAGCCAAGGAGATAGCACAGATACGCAGTATTTT. Translated: CASSQGDSTDTQYF.